Following are 10 T cell receptor beta chains from one sample sequenced in a study of shared clonotypes between healthy human individuals. Using immunoSEQ multiplex PCR, the repertoire was profiled, and TCRdb retains in-frame clones only, with some absent. The sample shows a few million clones, over 85% of them seen only once. The material sequenced was naive CD4+ T cells from PBMCs. Sample subset: CD45RA+ positively selected. These receptors originate from a man between 18 and 29 years old in good health. Some clones in this sample may be carry-over from other donors' samples.

This clone was seen just once. This sequence joins TRBV19 and TRBJ1-2; D is perhaps TRBD1 (5 bases). Germline V gene sequence: CDR1 LNHDA, CDR2 SQIVND (reference sequence). This CDR3 has 14 amino acids. The V and J ends lost 7 bases and 2 bases respectively, with 14 bases between them. Here the CDR3 DNA reads TGTGCCAGTACCCCCCGACGGGGGAACTATGGCTACACCTTC. Encoded protein: CASTPRRGNYGYTF.

The chain carries TRBV6-5 and TRBJ1-1; D is possibly TRBD1 (5 bases). Germline lookup yields CDR1 MNHEY and CDR2 SVGAGI. The CDR3 sequence is 14 residues long. V was cut by 7 bases and J by 3 bases, with 15 bases left in between. The CDR3 spells CASTFRGGDTEAFF. The CDR3 coding sequence is TGTGCCAGCACCTTCCGGGGGGGAGACACTGAAGCTTTCTTT.

V usage is TRBV7-9 and J usage is TRBJ1-4, with D possibly matching TRBD1 (6 bases). The CDR3 runs to 14 residues. Trimming took off 5 bases at V and 3 bases at J, with 10 bases between the two ends. Germline loops: CDR1 SEHNR, CDR2 FQNEAQ (reference sequence). CDR3 sequence (DNA): TGTGCCAGCAGCGAAAGGGGGGCTAATGAAAAACTGTTTTTT. It is translated as CASSERGANEKLFF.

The rearrangement joins TRBV6-6 to TRBJ2-2; D is perhaps TRBD1 (6 bases). CDR1 MNHNY and CDR2 SVGAGI come from the germline V gene (reference sequence). V was clipped by 6 bases and J by 6 bases, with 17 bases between them. CDR3 length equals 15 residues. The CDR3 reads CASRSSRGLAGELFF. Written as DNA, the CDR3 is TGTGCCAGCAGGAGCAGCAGGGGATTGGCCGGGGAGCTGTTTTTT.

The chain has TRBV30 and TRBJ2-3, with D maybe TRBD1 (5 bases). Germline V gene lookup returns CDR1 GTSNPN and CDR2 SVGIG (reference sequence). The CDR3 sequence is 13 residues long. Trimming shortened V by 8 bases and J by 2 bases, and 14 bases separated the two germline ends. In nucleotides, the CDR3 is TGTGCCAGGCGGCAGGGCCCCACAGATACGCAGTATTTT. It is translated as CARRQGPTDTQYF.

The chain carries TRBV28 and TRBJ1-2; tentatively, D is TRBD1 (5 bases). This CDR3 spans 13 amino acids. Trimming left V 4 bases short and J 4 bases short, with 10 bases between. Germline V gene sequence: CDR1 MDHEN, CDR2 SYDVKM. The CDR3 loop is CASSSQGPYGYTF. CDR3 coding DNA: TGTGCCAGCAGTTCCCAGGGACCCTATGGCTACACCTTC.

The rearrangement links TRBV19 to TRBJ1-1; a weak D match, TRBD1 (6 bases). The V end was cut by 5 bases, the J end by 4 bases, with 14 bases between. CDR1 and CDR2 from the germline V gene are LNHDA and SQIVND (reference sequence). The CDR3 covers 14 residues. This CDR3 reads CASSQQGSGTEAFF. CDR3 nucleotide sequence: TGTGCCAGTAGTCAACAGGGCTCGGGCACTGAAGCTTTCTTT.

The gene calls are TRBV5-1 and TRBJ1-2; 9 bases match TRBD1. Germline V gene data show CDR1 as SGHRS and CDR2 as YFSETQ. This CDR3 is built from 14 residues. V lost 5 bases and J lost 7; bases outside the gene matches: 9. The CDR3 sequence: CASRFTGGYGGYTF. The CDR3 DNA reads TGCGCCAGCAGGTTCACAGGGGGCTACGGTGGCTACACCTTC.

This clone was detected once. The chain links TRBV7-3 to TRBJ1-1; D unclear. In germline, CDR1 is SGHTA, CDR2 FQGTGA. Trimming left V 4 bases short and J 2 bases short, with 5 bases between. The CDR3 spans 12 residues. CDR3 in DNA: TGTGCCAGCAGCTCGCATAACACTGAAGCTTTCTTT. Protein: CASSSHNTEAFF.

The rearrangement uses TRBV2 and TRBJ2-5, with 7 bases lining up with TRBD1. CDR1 SNHLY and CDR2 FYNNEI come from the germline V gene. The CDR3 length is 13 residues. Losses at the gene ends were 6 bases for V and 3 bases for J; bases not matched to a gene: 4. CDR3 DNA: TGTGCCAGCAGGGGGACAGCGAAAGAGACCCAGTACTTC. This sequence encodes CASRGTAKETQYF.